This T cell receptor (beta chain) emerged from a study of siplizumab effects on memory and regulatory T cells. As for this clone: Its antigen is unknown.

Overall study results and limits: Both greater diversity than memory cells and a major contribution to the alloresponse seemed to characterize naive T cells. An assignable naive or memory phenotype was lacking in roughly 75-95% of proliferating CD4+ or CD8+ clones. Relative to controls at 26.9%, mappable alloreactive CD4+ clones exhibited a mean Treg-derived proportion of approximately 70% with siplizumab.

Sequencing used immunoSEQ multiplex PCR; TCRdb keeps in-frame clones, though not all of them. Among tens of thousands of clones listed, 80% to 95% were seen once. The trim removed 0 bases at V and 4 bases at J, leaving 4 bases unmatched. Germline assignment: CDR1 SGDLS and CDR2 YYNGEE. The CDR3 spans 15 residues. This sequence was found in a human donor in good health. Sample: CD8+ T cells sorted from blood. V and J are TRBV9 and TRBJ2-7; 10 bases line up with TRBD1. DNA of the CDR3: TGTGCCAGCAGCGTAGGGGACAGGGGTGTGTACGAGCAGTACTTC. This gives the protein CASSVGDRGVYEQYF.